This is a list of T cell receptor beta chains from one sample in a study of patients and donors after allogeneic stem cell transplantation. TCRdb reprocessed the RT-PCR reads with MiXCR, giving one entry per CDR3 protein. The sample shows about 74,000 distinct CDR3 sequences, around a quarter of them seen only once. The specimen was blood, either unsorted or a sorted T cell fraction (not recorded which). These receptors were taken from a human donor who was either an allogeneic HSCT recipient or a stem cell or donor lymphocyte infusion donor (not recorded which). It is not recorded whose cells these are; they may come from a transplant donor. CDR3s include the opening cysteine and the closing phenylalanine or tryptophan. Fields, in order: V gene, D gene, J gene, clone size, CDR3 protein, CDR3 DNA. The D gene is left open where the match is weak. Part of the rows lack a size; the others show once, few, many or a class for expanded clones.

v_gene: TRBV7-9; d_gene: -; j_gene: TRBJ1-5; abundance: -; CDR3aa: CASSLVGRVNQPQHF; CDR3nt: TGTGCCAGCAGCTTAGTAGGCAGGGTTAATCAGCCCCAGCATTTT
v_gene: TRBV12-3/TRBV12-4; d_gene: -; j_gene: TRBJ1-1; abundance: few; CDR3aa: CASSRIGTEAFF; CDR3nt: TGTGCCAGCAGCAGAATAGGGACTGAAGCTTTCTTT
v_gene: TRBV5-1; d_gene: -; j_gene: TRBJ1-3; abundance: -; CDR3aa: CASSPGTPGNTIYF; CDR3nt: TGCGCCAGCAGCCCCGGGACACCTGGAAACACCATATATTTT
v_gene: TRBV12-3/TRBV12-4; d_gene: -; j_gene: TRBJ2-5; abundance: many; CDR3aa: CASSLGLDQETQYF; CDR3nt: TGTGCCAGCAGTTTGGGCTTGGACCAAGAGACCCAGTACTTC
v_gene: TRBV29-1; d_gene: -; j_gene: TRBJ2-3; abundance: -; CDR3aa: CSALWGRGDTQYF; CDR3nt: TGCAGCGCTCTATGGGGAAGGGGCGATACGCAGTATTTT
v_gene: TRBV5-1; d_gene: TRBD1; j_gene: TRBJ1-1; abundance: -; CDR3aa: CASSTPPGSRDRGYLAEAFF; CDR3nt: TGCGCCAGCAGCACGCCCCCGGGGAGCCGGGACAGGGGTTATTTGGCTGAAGCTTTCTTT
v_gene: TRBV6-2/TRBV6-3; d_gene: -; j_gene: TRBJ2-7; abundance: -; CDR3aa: CASSYSARYEQYF; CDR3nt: TGTGCCAGCAGTTACTCGGCGCGGTACGAGCAGTACTTC
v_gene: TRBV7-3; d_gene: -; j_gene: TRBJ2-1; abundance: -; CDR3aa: CASSPSGEGEQFF; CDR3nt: TGTGCCAGCAGCCCATCGGGAGAGGGTGAGCAGTTCTTC
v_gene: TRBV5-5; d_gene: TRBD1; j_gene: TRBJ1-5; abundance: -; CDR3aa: CASSLGQASNQPQHF; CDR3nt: TGTGCCAGCAGCTTAGGACAGGCCTCTAATCAGCCCCAGCATTTT
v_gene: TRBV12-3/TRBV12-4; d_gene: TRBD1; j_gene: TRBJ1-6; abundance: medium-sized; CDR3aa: CASRLTGDNSPLHF; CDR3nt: TGTGCCAGCAGACTGACAGGGGATAATTCACCCCTCCACTTT
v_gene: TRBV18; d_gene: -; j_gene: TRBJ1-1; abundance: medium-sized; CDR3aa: CASSPRERAEAFF; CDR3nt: TGTGCCAGCTCACCACGCGAACGGGCTGAAGCTTTCTTT
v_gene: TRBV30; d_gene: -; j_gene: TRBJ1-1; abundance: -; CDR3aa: CAWIRTTEAFF; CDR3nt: TGTGCCTGGATTCGAACCACTGAAGCTTTCTTT
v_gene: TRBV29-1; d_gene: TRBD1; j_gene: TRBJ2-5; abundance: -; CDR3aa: CSVEDTPGQVAGSQYF; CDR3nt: TGCAGCGTTGAAGATACTCCGGGACAGGTAGCCGGTTCCCAGTACTTC
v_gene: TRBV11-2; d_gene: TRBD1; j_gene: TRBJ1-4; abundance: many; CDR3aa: CASSLGTGRGKLFF; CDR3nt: TGTGCCAGCAGCTTGGGGACAGGGCGAGGAAAACTGTTTTTT